This T cell receptor beta chain is from a study of blood T cell repertoires in COVID-19. Study summary: There were acute and convalescent COVID-19 samples, and they came from the United States, Italy and Spain. Sample material is recorded as cDNA or gDNA derived from T cells, B-cell-depleted T cells, or PBMCs.

In the source study's methods: Reference gene primer amplification gave estimated nucleated cell counts. Repertoires were generated with immunoSEQ multiplex PCR, while TCRdb's copy carries only in-frame clones and drops some. V, J and clone size are taken as reported in that table, and D and trimming were inferred from the DNA itself. The sample has under 80,000 clones; around 83% are singletons. The CDR3 is made up of 14 amino acids. The germline gives CDR1 SNHLY, CDR2 FYNNEI. Trimming took off 6 bases at V and 0 bases at J, with 9 bases between the two ends. This chain connects TRBV2 to TRBJ1-3, with D unclear. Sequenced input: peripheral blood. The receptor's source is a woman aged 55-70 years with acute or convalescent COVID-19. The CDR3 spells CASRVGSSGNTIYF. The CDR3 DNA follows: TGTGCCAGCAGGGTAGGGAGCTCTGGAAACACCATATATTTT. The whole variable domain, remainder taken from reference TRBV2 and TRBJ1-3, is EPEVTQTPSHQVTQMGQEVILRCVPISNHLYFYWYRQILGQKVEFLVSFYNNEISEKSEIFDDQFSVERPDGSNFTLKIRSTKLEDSAMYFCASRVGSSGNTIYFGEGSWLTVV.